This T cell receptor beta chain was captured by sequencing in a study of shared clonotypes between healthy human individuals. Across the study: Researchers assigned three CD4 naive, three CD4 memory, two CD8 naive and one CD8 memory plate to each donor.

Worth noting for this clone: Other DNA variants within this sample encode the same CDR3.

Every subset's genomic DNA went evenly onto several immunoSEQ plates. Original data processing: From ImmunoSEQ came sequences covering only the junction and carrying no quality scores, so filtering differed. Sequencing used immunoSEQ multiplex PCR; TCRdb keeps in-frame clones, though not all of them. V, J and clone size were drawn from that table, and D and trimming were deduced from the DNA. The repertoire includes about 1.5 million clones, 95% to 99% of them detected once, and roughly 0.45% sits in the top ten. Deletions cut 0 bases from V and 4 bases from J, with 2 bases between. The CDR3 totals 11 residues. Germline V CDR1 and CDR2: SGHTS, YDEGEE.

The genes are TRBV5-8 and TRBJ2-7; D remains ambiguous. Sample: naive CD4+ T cells sorted from blood. Subset noted: CD45RA+ positively selected. The receptor's source is a man aged 25-45 years in good health. In DNA form, the CDR3 reads TGTGCCAGCAGCTTGGGGTACGAGCAGTACTTC. Encoded protein: CASSLGYEQYF.